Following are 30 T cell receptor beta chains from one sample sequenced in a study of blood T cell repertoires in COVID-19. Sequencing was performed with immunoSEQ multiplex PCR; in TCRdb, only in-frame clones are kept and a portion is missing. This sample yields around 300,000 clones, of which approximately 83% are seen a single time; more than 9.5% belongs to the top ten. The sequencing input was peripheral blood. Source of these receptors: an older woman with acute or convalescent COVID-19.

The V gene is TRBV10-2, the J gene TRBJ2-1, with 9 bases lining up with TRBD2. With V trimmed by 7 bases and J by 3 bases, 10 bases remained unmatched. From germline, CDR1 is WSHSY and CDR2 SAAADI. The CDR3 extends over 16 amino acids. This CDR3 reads CASTPSSGGLYNEQFF. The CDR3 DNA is TGCGCCAGCACCCCCAGCAGCGGGGGGCTCTACAATGAGCAGTTCTTC.

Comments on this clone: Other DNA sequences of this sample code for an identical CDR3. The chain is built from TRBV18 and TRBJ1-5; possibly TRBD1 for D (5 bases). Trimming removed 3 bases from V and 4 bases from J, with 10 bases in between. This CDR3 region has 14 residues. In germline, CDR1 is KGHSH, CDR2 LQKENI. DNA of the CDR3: TGTGCCAGCTCACCGGGGGAGGGAAATCAGCCCCAGCATTTT. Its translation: CASSPGEGNQPQHF.

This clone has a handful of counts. For the CDR3, the DNA is TGTGCCAGCAGCTTAGCGCGGGGGGGCCCAAATTACTACGAGCAGTACTTC. Translating gives CASSLARGGPNYYEQYF. V usage is TRBV7-2 and J usage is TRBJ2-7; 9 nucleotides match TRBD2. Germline-derived CDR1 and CDR2 are SGHTA and FQGNSA. The CDR3 is 17 amino acids. After removal of 0 bases from V and 3 bases from J, the junction contained 9 bases not matched to a gene.

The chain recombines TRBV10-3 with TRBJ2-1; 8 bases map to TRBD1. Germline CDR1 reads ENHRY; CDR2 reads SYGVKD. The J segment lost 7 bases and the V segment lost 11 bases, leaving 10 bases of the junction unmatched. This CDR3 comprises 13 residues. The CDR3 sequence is CAVADRAGNEQFF. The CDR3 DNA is TGTGCCGTAGCGGACAGGGCCGGGAATGAGCAGTTCTTC.

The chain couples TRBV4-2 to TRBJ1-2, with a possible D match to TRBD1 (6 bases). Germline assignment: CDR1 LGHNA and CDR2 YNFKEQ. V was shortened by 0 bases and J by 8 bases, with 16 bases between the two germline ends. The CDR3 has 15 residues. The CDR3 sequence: CASSQEEGRGRGYTF. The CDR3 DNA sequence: TGTGCCAGCAGCCAAGAAGAGGGCAGGGGAAGGGGCTACACCTTC.

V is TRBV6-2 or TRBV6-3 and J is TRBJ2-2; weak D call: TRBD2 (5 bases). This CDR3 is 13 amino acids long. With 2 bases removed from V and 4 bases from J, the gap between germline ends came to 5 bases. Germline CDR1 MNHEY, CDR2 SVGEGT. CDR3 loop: CASSYGGTGELFF. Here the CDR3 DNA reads TGTGCCAGCAGTTACGGAGGCACCGGGGAGCTGTTTTTT.

CDR3 region: CASSVLREPKQYF. CDR3 nucleotide sequence: TGTGCCAGCAGCGTCCTCCGGGAACCCAAGCAGTACTTC. This chain joins TRBV2 and TRBJ2-7; TRBD2 might be the D (5 bases). V lost 6 bases and J lost 8, with 17 bases in between. Germline assignment: CDR1 SNHLY and CDR2 FYNNEI. CDR3 length equals 13 residues.

CDR3 residues: CASSLGLAGNEQFF. As DNA, the CDR3 is TGTGCCAGCAGCTTAGGTCTGGCAGGGAATGAGCAGTTCTTC. The chain has TRBV11-3 and TRBJ2-1, with D tentatively TRBD1 (5 bases). Trimming took off 1 base at V and 7 bases at J, with 11 bases between the two ends. Germline-derived CDR1 and CDR2 are SGHNT and YENEEA. This CDR3 is 14 amino acids long.

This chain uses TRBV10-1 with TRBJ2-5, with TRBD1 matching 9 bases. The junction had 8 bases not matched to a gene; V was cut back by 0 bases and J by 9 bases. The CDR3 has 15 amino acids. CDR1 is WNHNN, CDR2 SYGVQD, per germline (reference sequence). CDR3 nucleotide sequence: TGCGCCAGCAGTGAGTCGGGACAGGGTCTGGAGGCCCAGTACTTC. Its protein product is CASSESGQGLEAQYF.

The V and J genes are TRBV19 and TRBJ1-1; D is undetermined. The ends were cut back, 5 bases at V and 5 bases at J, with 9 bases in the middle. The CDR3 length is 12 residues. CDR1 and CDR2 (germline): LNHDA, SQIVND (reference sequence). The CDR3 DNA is TGTGCCAGTAGTTGGCCAGGAACTGAAGCTTTCTTT. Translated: CASSWPGTEAFF.

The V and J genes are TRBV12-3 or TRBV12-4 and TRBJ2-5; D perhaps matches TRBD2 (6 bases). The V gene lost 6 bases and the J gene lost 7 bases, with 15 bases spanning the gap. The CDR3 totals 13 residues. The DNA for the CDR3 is TGTGCCAGCAGCTTTGTGGGGCGGGGGACCCAGTACTTC. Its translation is CASSFVGRGTQYF.

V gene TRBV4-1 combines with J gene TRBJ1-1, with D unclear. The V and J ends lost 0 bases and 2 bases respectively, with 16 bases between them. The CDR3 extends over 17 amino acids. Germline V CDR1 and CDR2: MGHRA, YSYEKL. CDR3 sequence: CASSQDREVIPNTEAFF. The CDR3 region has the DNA TGCGCCAGCAGCCAAGATCGGGAAGTGATCCCTAACACTGAAGCTTTCTTT.

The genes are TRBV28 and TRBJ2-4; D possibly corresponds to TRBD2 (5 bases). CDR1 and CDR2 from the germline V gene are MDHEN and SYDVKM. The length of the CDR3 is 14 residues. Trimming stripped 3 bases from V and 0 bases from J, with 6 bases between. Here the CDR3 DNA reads TGTGCCAGCAGTTTTCGGGAAGCCAAAAACATTCAGTACTTC. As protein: CASSFREAKNIQYF.

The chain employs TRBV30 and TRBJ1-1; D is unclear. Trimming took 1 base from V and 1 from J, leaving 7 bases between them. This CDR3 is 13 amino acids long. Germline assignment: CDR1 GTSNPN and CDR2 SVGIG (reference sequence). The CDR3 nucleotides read TGTGCCTGGAGTGAGCAGGAGAACACTGAAGCTTTCTTT. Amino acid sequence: CAWSEQENTEAFF. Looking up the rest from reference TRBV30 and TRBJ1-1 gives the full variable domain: SQTIHQWPATLVQPVGSPLSLECTVEGTSNPNLYWYRQAAGRGLQLLFYSVGIGQISSEVPQNLSASRPQDRQFILSSKKLLLSDSGFYLCAWSEQENTEAFFGQGTRLTVV.

CDR3 in DNA: TGTGCCAGCAGCCCCGACAGGTCTCTGAAGCAGTACTTC. Translation gives CASSPDRSLKQYF. The gene calls are TRBV11-2 and TRBJ2-7, with D possibly matching TRBD1 (6 bases). V lost 5 bases, J lost 8 bases, and 16 bases lay in between. There are 13 residues in the CDR3. Germline CDR1 and CDR2: SGHAT and FQNNGV.

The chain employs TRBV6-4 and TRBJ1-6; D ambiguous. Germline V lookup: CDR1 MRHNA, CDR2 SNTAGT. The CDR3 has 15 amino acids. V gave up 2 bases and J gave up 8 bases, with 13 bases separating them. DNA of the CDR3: TGTGCCAGCAGTGACAAATCAGGCCCTCATTCACCCCTCCACTTT. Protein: CASSDKSGPHSPLHF.

CDR3 protein: CASSRPQGKDTQYF. DNA for the CDR3: TGTGCCAGCAGCCGACCCCAGGGGAAGGATACGCAGTATTTT. The chain employs TRBV11-2 and TRBJ2-3; TRBD1 might be the D (6 bases). Germline V gene sequence: CDR1 SGHAT, CDR2 FQNNGV. Trimming shortened V by 5 bases and J by 6 bases, and 15 bases separated the two germline ends. CDR3 length equals 14 residues.

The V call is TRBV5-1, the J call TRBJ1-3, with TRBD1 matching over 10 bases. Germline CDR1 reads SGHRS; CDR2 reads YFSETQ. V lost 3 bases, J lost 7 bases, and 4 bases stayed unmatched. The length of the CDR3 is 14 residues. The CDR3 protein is CASSSTGGLNTIYF. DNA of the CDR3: TGCGCCAGCAGCTCGACAGGGGGCCTCAACACCATATATTTT.

The CDR3 DNA is TGTGCCAGCAGCCAAGATTTTTGGGGGCGTAGGACTGAAGCTTTCTTT. Encoded protein: CASSQDFWGRRTEAFF. The V call is TRBV3-1 (or the pseudogene TRBV3-2), the J call TRBJ1-1; D is possibly TRBD1 (6 bases). V was clipped by 0 bases and J by 5 bases, with 16 bases between them. The CDR3 extends over 16 amino acids. Germline lookup yields CDR1 LGHDT and CDR2 YNNKEL (reference sequence).

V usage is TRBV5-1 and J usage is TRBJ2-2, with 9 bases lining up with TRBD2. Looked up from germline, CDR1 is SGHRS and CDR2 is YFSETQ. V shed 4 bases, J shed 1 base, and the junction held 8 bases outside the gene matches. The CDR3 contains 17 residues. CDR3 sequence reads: CASSGSGGRLNTGELFF. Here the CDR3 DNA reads TGCGCCAGCAGCGGTAGCGGGGGCCGATTGAACACCGGGGAGCTGTTTTTT.

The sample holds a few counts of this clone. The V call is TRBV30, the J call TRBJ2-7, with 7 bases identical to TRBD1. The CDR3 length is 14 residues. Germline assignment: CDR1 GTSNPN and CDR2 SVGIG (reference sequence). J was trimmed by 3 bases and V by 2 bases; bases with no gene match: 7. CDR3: CAWSLGDRGYEQYF. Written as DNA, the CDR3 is TGTGCCTGGAGTCTAGGGGACAGAGGCTACGAGCAGTACTTC.

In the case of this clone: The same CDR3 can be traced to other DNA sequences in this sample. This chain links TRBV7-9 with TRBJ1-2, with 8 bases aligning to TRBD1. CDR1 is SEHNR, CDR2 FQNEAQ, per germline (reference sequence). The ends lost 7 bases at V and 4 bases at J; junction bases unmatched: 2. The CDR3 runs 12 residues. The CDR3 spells CASNQGAYGYTF. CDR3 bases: TGTGCCAGCAACCAGGGGGCCTATGGCTACACCTTC.

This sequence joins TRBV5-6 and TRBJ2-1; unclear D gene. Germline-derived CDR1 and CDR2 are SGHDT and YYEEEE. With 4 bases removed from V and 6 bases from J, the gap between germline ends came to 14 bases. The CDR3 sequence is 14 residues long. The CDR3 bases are TGTGCCAGCAGCCCCCCAAGAGGTTCCAATGAGCAGTTCTTC. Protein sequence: CASSPPRGSNEQFF.

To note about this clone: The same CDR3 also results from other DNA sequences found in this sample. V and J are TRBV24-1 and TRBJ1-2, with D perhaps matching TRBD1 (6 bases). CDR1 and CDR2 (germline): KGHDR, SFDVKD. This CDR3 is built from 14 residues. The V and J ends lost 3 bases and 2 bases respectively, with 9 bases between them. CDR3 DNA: TGTGCCACCAGTGATCTCACAGGGAACTATGGCTACACCTTC. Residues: CATSDLTGNYGYTF.

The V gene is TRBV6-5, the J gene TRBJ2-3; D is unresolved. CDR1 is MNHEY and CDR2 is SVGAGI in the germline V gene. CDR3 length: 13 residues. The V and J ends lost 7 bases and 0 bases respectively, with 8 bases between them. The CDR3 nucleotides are TGTGCCAGCACCCTAGACAGCACAGATACGCAGTATTTT. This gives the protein CASTLDSTDTQYF.

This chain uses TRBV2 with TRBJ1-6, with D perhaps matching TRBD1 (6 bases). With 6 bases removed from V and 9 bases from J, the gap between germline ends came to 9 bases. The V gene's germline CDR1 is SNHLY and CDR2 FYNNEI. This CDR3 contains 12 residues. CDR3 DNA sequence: TGTGCCAGCAGGATAGGGGGTTCACCCCTCCACTTT. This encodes CASRIGGSPLHF. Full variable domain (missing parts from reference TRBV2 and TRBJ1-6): EPEVTQTPSHQVTQMGQEVILRCVPISNHLYFYWYRQILGQKVEFLVSFYNNEISEKSEIFDDQFSVERPDGSNFTLKIRSTKLEDSAMYFCASRIGGSPLHFGNGTRLTVT.

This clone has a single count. The CDR3 DNA is TGTGCCAGCAGCTCAGGACAGGGGAGGATCGATGGCTACACCTTC. This codes for CASSSGQGRIDGYTF. The chain employs TRBV7-9 and TRBJ1-2, with TRBD1 matching over 9 bases. The germline gives CDR1 SEHNR, CDR2 FQNEAQ (reference sequence). The CDR3 sequence is 15 residues long. Germline trimming cut 4 bases from V and 6 bases from J; bases unmatched to any gene: 9.

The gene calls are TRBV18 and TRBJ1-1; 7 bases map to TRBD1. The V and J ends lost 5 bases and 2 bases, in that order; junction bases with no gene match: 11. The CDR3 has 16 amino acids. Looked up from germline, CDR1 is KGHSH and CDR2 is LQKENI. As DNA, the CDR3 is TGTGCCAGCTCAGTCCGGGGGGGGACAGCTAACACTGAAGCTTTCTTT. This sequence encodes CASSVRGGTANTEAFF.

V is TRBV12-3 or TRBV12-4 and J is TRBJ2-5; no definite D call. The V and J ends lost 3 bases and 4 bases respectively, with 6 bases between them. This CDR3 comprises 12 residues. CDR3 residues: CASSFYGETQYF. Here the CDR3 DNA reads TGTGCCAGCAGTTTCTACGGAGAGACCCAGTACTTC.

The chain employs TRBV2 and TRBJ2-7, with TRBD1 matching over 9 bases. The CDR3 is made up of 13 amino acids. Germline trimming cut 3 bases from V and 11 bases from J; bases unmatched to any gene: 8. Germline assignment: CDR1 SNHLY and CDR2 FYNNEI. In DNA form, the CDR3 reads TGTGCCAGCAGTGAGGGGACAGGGAGGATGGAGTACTTC. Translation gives CASSEGTGRMEYF.